Shown below are 3 T cell receptor beta chains from a single sample sequenced in a study of T cells in Graves' hyperthyroidism and ophthalmopathy. Authors of the study amplified TCR beta CDR3 regions from RNA transcripts. Using the HTBI primer set, a first-round RT-PCR was run on the TCR CDR3. A single record per CDR3 protein comes from TCRdb applying MiXCR to the multiplex PCR reads. This table has 500,000 to 750,000 distinct CDR3 sequences, 35% to 55% appearing once. The sample consisted of peripheral blood or thyroid tissue (not recorded which). The receptors were sampled from a woman between 18 and 30 years old with Graves' hyperthyroidism.

This clonotype has a count of ten or more. The V gene is TRBV6-5, the J gene TRBJ1-6; D unresolved. Looked up from germline, CDR1 is MNHEY and CDR2 is SVGAGI. This CDR3 region has 13 residues. Trimming removed 2 bases from V and 8 bases from J, with 7 bases in between. This CDR3 is CASSYGRYSPLHF. Written as DNA, the CDR3 is TGTGCCAGCAGTTACGGTCGGTATTCACCCCTCCACTTT.

V usage is TRBV7-2 and J usage is TRBJ1-6, with D possibly matching TRBD1 (6 bases). This CDR3 has 14 residues. V lost 6 bases, J lost 5 bases, and 11 bases lay in between. Germline CDR1 reads SGHTA; CDR2 reads FQGNSA. As DNA, the CDR3 is TGTGCCAGCAGGCTCAGGGGAAATAATTCACCCCTCCACTTT. It encodes CASRLRGNNSPLHF.

A few counts support this clonotype. The gene calls are TRBV9 and TRBJ2-7, with TRBD1 matching over 11 bases. CDR1 SGDLS and CDR2 YYNGEE come from the germline V gene. The CDR3 consists of 15 residues. Trimming took 2 bases from V and 4 from J; bases not matched to a gene: 5. Here the CDR3 DNA reads TGTGCCAGCAGCGTCGGGGGACAGGGGGGTTACGAGCAGTACTTC. Translation: CASSVGGQGGYEQYF. Full variable domain (outside the CDR3, taken from reference TRBV9 and TRBJ2-7): DSGVTQTPKHLITATGQRVTLRCSPRSGDLSVYWYQQSLDQGLQFLIQYYNGEERAKGNILERFSAQQFPDLHSELNLSSLELGDSALYFCASSVGGQGGYEQYFGPGTRLTVT.